This entry describes one TCR beta chain. What it binds is not known. Germline V CDR1 and CDR2: MDHEN, SYDVKM. With V trimmed by 3 bases and J by 0 bases, 5 bases remained unmatched. The CDR3 covers 16 residues. The donors gave bone marrow, and they were healthy. The data are from a study of cytomegalovirus exposure and HLA in healthy donors. Findings and caveats of the study: Beyond CMV serostatus, there was no information to go on about immune exposure. Equally common other TCR beta chains were less clonally expanded than HLA-associated ones, a later analysis found.

PCR was performed using 60 Vbeta and 13 Jbeta primers. Assay: immunoSEQ multiplex PCR; the TCRdb copy retains only in-frame clones and omits some. The repertoire includes 100,000 to 150,000 clones, 70% to 80% of them detected once, and approximately 0.86% sits in the top ten. The receptor comes from a woman between 55 and 75 years old in good health and CMV-seronegative. The specimen sequenced was PBMCs. The chain uses TRBV28 and TRBJ1-3, with TRBD1 matching 7 bases. Here the CDR3 DNA reads TGTGCCAGCAGTTTTGTGGCAGGGGGCTCTGGAAACACCATATATTTT. Amino acids: CASSFVAGGSGNTIYF.